A single sample is the source of the 20 T cell receptor beta chains below, sequenced in a study of monozygotic twins with cystic fibrosis. This table comes from immunoSEQ multiplex PCR, and its TCRdb copy is limited to in-frame clones, with some not included. There are some 26,000 clones in the sample; about 91% occur only once, and under 0.3% lies in the top ten. Sequenced material: blood. The receptor source for this set is a girl aged 2-10 years with cystic fibrosis.

The chain couples TRBV9 to TRBJ1-2; 10 nucleotides agree with TRBD1. Germline V gene lookup returns CDR1 SGDLS and CDR2 YYNGEE. The CDR3 is 15 amino acids. Germline trimming cut 6 bases from V and 4 bases from J; bases unmatched to any gene: 9. The CDR3 region has the DNA TGTGCCAGCACCCAGACAGGGGGCTACGGCTATGGCTACACCTTC. It encodes CASTQTGGYGYGYTF.

This sequence joins TRBV27 and TRBJ1-1; D not certain. Germline-derived CDR1 and CDR2 are MNHEY and SMNVEV (reference sequence). The V gene lost 6 bases and the J gene lost 7 bases, with 15 bases spanning the gap. This CDR3 has 13 residues. CDR3 sequence: CASRTNSGLEAFF. The CDR3 DNA sequence: TGTGCCAGCAGGACAAATTCGGGTCTTGAAGCTTTCTTT.

The chain links TRBV7-9 to TRBJ2-1; D remains ambiguous. Trimming removed 1 base from V and 4 bases from J, with 14 bases in between. Germline V gene data show CDR1 as SEHNR and CDR2 as FQNEAQ (reference sequence). This CDR3 region has 16 residues. The CDR3 nucleotides read TGTGCCAGCAGCTTAGTACCCAGGTTGAATTACAATGAGCAGTTCTTC. This codes for CASSLVPRLNYNEQFF.

The chain is built from TRBV18 and TRBJ1-2, with a weak D call TRBD1 (5 bases). Deletions cut 0 bases from V and 7 bases from J, with 15 bases between. This CDR3 is 15 amino acids long. Germline lookup yields CDR1 KGHSH and CDR2 LQKENI. CDR3 in DNA: TGTGCCAGCTCACCACCCCTTGGGGTCGGGGGTGGCTACACCTTC. Its protein is CASSPPLGVGGGYTF.

The CDR3 nucleotides read TGTGCCAGCAGTAAAACAGGGGAAGCTTTCTTT. Protein: CASSKTGEAFF. The V call is TRBV6-5, the J call TRBJ1-1; a weak D match, TRBD1 (6 bases). Germline CDR1 is MNHEY and CDR2 is SVGAGI. The germline V and J ends were trimmed by 5 bases and 8 bases, with 9 bases remaining between them. CDR3 length: 11 amino acids.

The J gene is TRBJ2-2, the V gene TRBV5-6, with TRBD1 matching 7 bases. CDR3 length: 12 residues. The germline gives CDR1 SGHDT, CDR2 YYEEEE. V was pared by 4 bases and J by 16 bases, with 10 bases of the junction left unmatched. Here the CDR3 reads CASSPTGAPTFF. The CDR3 DNA sequence: TGTGCCAGCAGCCCAACAGGGGCTCCCACGTTTTTT.

The chain carries TRBV6-5 and TRBJ1-2; the D is unclear. The CDR3 consists of 13 residues. The V gene's germline CDR1 is MNHEY and CDR2 SVGAGI. The V and J ends lost 3 bases and 6 bases respectively, with 11 bases between them. CDR3 loop: CASSYNSADGYTF. As DNA, the CDR3 is TGTGCCAGCAGTTATAACTCGGCGGATGGCTACACCTTC.

This clone was seen more than once but under ten times. The J gene is TRBJ1-6, the V gene TRBV6-1; D is uncertain. The CDR3 covers 14 residues. Germline CDR1 MNHNS, CDR2 SASEGT. V was trimmed by 1 base and J by 7 bases, leaving 8 bases between them. The CDR3 DNA reads TGTGCCAGCAGTGAAGTGGGCAGAAATTCACCCCTCCACTTT. This gives the protein CASSEVGRNSPLHF.

The chain joins TRBV5-4 to TRBJ2-1, with 7 bases matching TRBD1. Germline CDR1 and CDR2: SGHNT and YYREEE (reference sequence). J gave up 7 bases and V 6 bases, and 7 bases lay outside the gene matches. CDR3 size: 13 residues. The CDR3 region is CASINTGENEQFF. CDR3 nucleotide sequence: TGTGCCAGCATAAATACAGGGGAAAATGAGCAGTTCTTC.

The chain employs TRBV15 and TRBJ1-2; 10 bases are shared with TRBD1. The CDR3 extends over 18 amino acids. Germline V gives CDR1 LNHNV, CDR2 YYDKDF (reference sequence). Trimming at V came to 2 bases and at J to 7 bases, leaving 16 bases not matched to a gene. Here the CDR3 reads CATSRLKLDRGRASGYTF. CDR3 DNA: TGTGCCACCAGCAGACTTAAACTCGACAGGGGGCGTGCATCTGGCTACACCTTC.

The V call is TRBV4-3, the J call TRBJ2-1; 8 bases agree with TRBD2. The germline gives CDR1 LGHNA, CDR2 YSLEER. This CDR3 spans 15 amino acids. V shed 1 base and J 6 bases; nucleotides not matched to a gene: 5. This chain's CDR3 is CASSQGPGGFNEQFF. CDR3 bases: TGCGCCAGCAGCCAAGGGCCGGGGGGGTTCAATGAGCAGTTCTTC.

This sequence joins TRBV9 and TRBJ2-1; tentatively, D is TRBD2 (6 bases). Per germline, CDR1 SGDLS and CDR2 YYNGEE. Trimming took off 4 bases at V and 0 bases at J, with 11 bases between the two ends. The CDR3 runs to 15 residues. CDR3 DNA: TGTGCCAGCAGCCCTACTAGCCACTCCTACAATGAGCAGTTCTTC. It encodes CASSPTSHSYNEQFF.

J is TRBJ2-2 and V is TRBV11-3, with a possible D match to TRBD2 (5 bases). The germline V gene encodes CDR1 SGHNT and CDR2 YENEEA. There are 13 residues in the CDR3. Between the trimmed V and J ends, which lost 3 bases and 7 bases, there was a span of 9 bases. CDR3 residues: CASSFSVVGELFF. The CDR3 DNA sequence: TGTGCCAGCAGCTTTAGCGTTGTCGGGGAGCTGTTTTTT.

The chain has TRBV5-8 and TRBJ2-1, with 10 bases that match TRBD2. Losses at the gene ends were 0 bases for V and 6 bases for J; bases not matched to a gene: 3. The germline CDR1 and CDR2 sequences are SGHTS and YDEGEE. The CDR3 covers 15 residues. The chain's CDR3 is CASSLEAGGPNEQFF. The CDR3 DNA follows: TGTGCCAGCAGCTTGGAAGCGGGGGGGCCCAATGAGCAGTTCTTC.

This chain uses TRBV6-6 with TRBJ1-1; the D gene is possibly TRBD1 (6 bases). The germline gives CDR1 MNHNY, CDR2 SVGAGI (reference sequence). The V end was cut by 5 bases, the J end by 5 bases, with 15 bases between. The CDR3 covers 14 residues. DNA of the CDR3: TGTGCCAGCAGTCTCTCTCTTCAGGGGACTGAAGCTTTCTTT. Its translation is CASSLSLQGTEAFF.

This clone was seen a few times. V gene TRBV7-8 combines with J gene TRBJ2-7; 7 nucleotides match TRBD1. Germline CDR1 is SGHVS and CDR2 is FQNEAQ. CDR3 length equals 15 residues. The junction had 8 bases not matched to a gene; V was cut back by 4 bases and J by 2 bases. CDR3 in DNA: TGTGCCAGCAGCTCGACCGGGACAGCGACCTACGAGCAGTACTTC. Translation gives CASSSTGTATYEQYF.

This chain joins TRBV28 and TRBJ2-3, with 7 positions matching TRBD1. The length of the CDR3 is 14 residues. The trim removed 5 bases at V and 5 bases at J, leaving 7 bases unmatched. From germline, CDR1 is MDHEN and CDR2 SYDVKM. CDR3 in DNA: TGTGCCAGCAGTCCTGGGACAGATTTAGATACGCAGTATTTT. It translates to CASSPGTDLDTQYF.

The rearrangement links TRBV10-3 to TRBJ2-5; D not resolved. Trimming removed 6 bases from V and 2 bases from J, with 10 bases in between. Germline V gives CDR1 ENHRY, CDR2 SYGVKD. The CDR3 is made up of 13 amino acids. The DNA for the CDR3 is TGTGCCATCAGCAACGGAGCGCAAGAGACCCAGTACTTC. The encoded protein is CAISNGAQETQYF.

The CDR3 sequence is CASSQRGKVNTGELFF. CDR3 coding DNA: TGTGCCAGCAGCCAACGGGGGAAAGTCAACACCGGGGAGCTGTTTTTT. The rearrangement links TRBV14 to TRBJ2-2; D possibly corresponds to TRBD2 (6 bases). Trimming took off 2 bases at V and 2 bases at J, with 12 bases between the two ends. The CDR3 loop spans 16 amino acids. Germline V lookup: CDR1 SGHDN, CDR2 FVKESK.

The rearrangement uses TRBV6-5 and TRBJ1-2; weak D call: TRBD1 (5 bases). V lost 0 bases, J lost 6 bases, and 14 bases lay in between. The CDR3 spans 15 residues. Germline CDR1 is MNHEY and CDR2 is SVGAGI. CDR3 loop: CASSYSAGHGDGYTF. The DNA for the CDR3 is TGTGCCAGCAGTTACTCGGCAGGGCATGGCGATGGCTACACCTTC.